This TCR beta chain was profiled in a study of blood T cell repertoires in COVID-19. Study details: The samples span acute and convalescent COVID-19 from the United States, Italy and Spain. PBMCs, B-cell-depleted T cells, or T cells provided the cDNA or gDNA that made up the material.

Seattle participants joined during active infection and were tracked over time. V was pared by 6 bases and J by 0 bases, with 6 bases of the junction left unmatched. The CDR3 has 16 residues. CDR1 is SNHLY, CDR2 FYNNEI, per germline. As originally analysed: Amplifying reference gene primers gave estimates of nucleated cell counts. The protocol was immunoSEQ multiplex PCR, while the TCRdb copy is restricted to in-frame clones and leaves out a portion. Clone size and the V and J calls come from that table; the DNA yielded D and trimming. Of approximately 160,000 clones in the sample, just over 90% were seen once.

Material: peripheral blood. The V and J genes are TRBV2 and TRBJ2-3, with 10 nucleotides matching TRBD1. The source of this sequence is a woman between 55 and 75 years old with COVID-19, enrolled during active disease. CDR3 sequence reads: CASRIDRGLSTDTQYF. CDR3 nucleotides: TGTGCCAGCAGGATAGACAGGGGGCTCAGCACAGATACGCAGTATTTT.